The entry below gives a single T cell receptor (beta chain) sequence along with its context. This sample was taken from a study of blood T cell repertoires in COVID-19. CDR3 length: 16 residues. Sequenced by immunoSEQ multiplex PCR; TCRdb stores in-frame clones only, minus some. The sample contains 150,000 or so clones, just over 85% of which appear only once. V usage is TRBV21-1 and J usage is TRBJ1-5; TRBD1 is taken as the D call from the table, unchecked against the DNA. TRBV21-1 is an annotated pseudogene. This receptor was identified in a woman between 55 and 75 years old with acute or convalescent COVID-19. The sample consisted of peripheral blood. The CDR3, as DNA: TGTGCCAGCAGCAAAAGGGGACAGGGTAGCAATCAGCCCCAGCATTTT. Protein sequence: CASSKRGQGSNQPQHF.